Listed below are T cell receptor beta chains from one sample, sequenced in a study of vaccination effects on CD4 cells after COVID-19. The assay was immunoSEQ multiplex PCR, and TCRdb's table has in-frame clones only and misses some. The repertoire holds roughly 27,000 clones, with around 79% as singletons. Their antigens are not known. Sequenced material: CD4+ T cells from PBMCs cultured with SARS-CoV-2 spike peptides, taken after COVID-19 vaccination. Receptors were obtained from a human donor who received a COVID-19 vaccine. Some clones in this sample may be carry-over from other donors' samples. The CDR3 runs from the conserved cysteine through the conserved F or W. Each record gives: clone size, V gene, D gene, J gene, CDR3 protein, CDR3 DNA. A D gene is named only where the DNA matches it firmly. Not every row has a clone size; where given, it reads once, few, many or a size class.

clone size: -
V gene: TRBV12-3/TRBV12-4
D gene: -
J gene: TRBJ1-5
CDR3 protein: CASSSDYQPQHF
CDR3 DNA: TGTGCCAGCAGTTCCGATTATCAGCCCCAGCATTTT

clone size: few
V gene: TRBV28
D gene: -
J gene: TRBJ1-5
CDR3 protein: CASSLVRDQPQHF
CDR3 DNA: TGTGCCAGCAGTTTGGTAAGAGATCAGCCCCAGCATTTT

clone size: -
V gene: TRBV6-5
D gene: -
J gene: TRBJ2-5
CDR3 protein: CASSYRPRVRETQYF
CDR3 DNA: TGTGCCAGCAGTTACAGGCCTAGGGTACGGGAGACCCAGTACTTC

clone size: -
V gene: TRBV21-1
D gene: -
J gene: TRBJ1-5
CDR3 protein: CAMHGGLEVVSNQPQHF
CDR3 DNA: TGTGCCATGCATGGAGGGCTGGAGGTAGTGAGCAATCAGCCCCAGCATTTT

clone size: -
V gene: TRBV28
D gene: -
J gene: TRBJ1-1
CDR3 protein: CASSSIPPDNRAFF
CDR3 DNA: TGTGCCAGCAGTTCGATTCCTCCCGACAATCGAGCTTTCTTT

clone size: -
V gene: TRBV5-8
D gene: TRBD2
J gene: TRBJ2-3
CDR3 protein: CASSRWTSGGPSTDTQYF
CDR3 DNA: TGTGCCAGCAGCAGGTGGACTAGCGGGGGACCCAGCACAGATACGCAGTATTTT

clone size: -
V gene: TRBV6-6
D gene: -
J gene: TRBJ1-1
CDR3 protein: CASRYDTLTTEAFF
CDR3 DNA: TGTGCCAGCAGATACGATACTTTAACCACTGAAGCTTTCTTT

clone size: -
V gene: TRBV4-2
D gene: TRBD2
J gene: TRBJ2-3
CDR3 protein: CASSQVGGGGAKDTQYF
CDR3 DNA: TGTGCCAGCAGCCAAGTTGGTGGCGGGGGGGCAAAGGATACGCAGTATTTT

clone size: -
V gene: TRBV18
D gene: TRBD2
J gene: TRBJ2-1
CDR3 protein: CASSPGLGNEQFF
CDR3 DNA: TGTGCCAGCTCACCAGGACTAGGAAATGAGCAGTTCTTC

clone size: -
V gene: TRBV28
D gene: TRBD1
J gene: TRBJ1-4
CDR3 protein: CASSFGTGVEKLFF
CDR3 DNA: TGTGCCAGCAGTTTTGGGACAGGGGTTGAAAAACTGTTTTTT

clone size: -
V gene: TRBV5-1
D gene: -
J gene: TRBJ2-3
CDR3 protein: CASRSPAGPDTQYF
CDR3 DNA: TGCGCCAGCAGGTCCCCAGCGGGTCCAGATACGCAGTATTTT

clone size: -
V gene: TRBV7-3
D gene: -
J gene: TRBJ1-2
CDR3 protein: CASSLTPERTYGYTF
CDR3 DNA: TGTGCCAGCAGCTTAACCCCCGAACGTACTTATGGCTACACCTTC

clone size: -
V gene: TRBV25-1
D gene: TRBD1
J gene: TRBJ1-2
CDR3 protein: CASSEYADRGRRGTF
CDR3 DNA: TGTGCCAGCAGTGAATACGCGGACAGGGGGCGTAGAGGAACCTTC

clone size: few
V gene: TRBV30
D gene: -
J gene: TRBJ1-6
CDR3 protein: CAWRLGGAPLDSPLHF
CDR3 DNA: TGTGCCTGGAGGCTGGGGGGGGCCCCGTTGGATTCACCCCTCCACTTT

clone size: -
V gene: TRBV3-1/TRBV3-2
D gene: -
J gene: TRBJ1-5
CDR3 protein: CASSQAGMVDNQPQHF
CDR3 DNA: TGTGCCAGCAGCCAGGCAGGGATGGTCGACAATCAGCCCCAGCATTTT

clone size: once
V gene: TRBV7-2
D gene: -
J gene: TRBJ2-2
CDR3 protein: CASSLAGLNTGELFF
CDR3 DNA: TGTGCCAGCAGCTTAGCCGGCCTGAACACCGGGGAGCTGTTTTTT

clone size: -
V gene: TRBV4-1
D gene: -
J gene: TRBJ1-2
CDR3 protein: CASSQGQESNYGYTF
CDR3 DNA: TGCGCCAGCAGCCAAGGACAGGAATCTAACTATGGCTACACCTTC

clone size: -
V gene: TRBV10-3
D gene: -
J gene: TRBJ2-5
CDR3 protein: CAISEPTKYQETQYF
CDR3 DNA: TGTGCCATCAGTGAGCCTACGAAGTACCAAGAGACCCAGTACTTC

clone size: few
V gene: TRBV6-5
D gene: -
J gene: TRBJ1-3
CDR3 protein: CASRIDPGNTIYF
CDR3 DNA: TGTGCCAGCAGAATAGACCCTGGAAACACCATATATTTT

clone size: -
V gene: TRBV9
D gene: -
J gene: TRBJ1-3
CDR3 protein: CASSGPGAGNTIYF
CDR3 DNA: TGTGCCAGCAGCGGGCCGGGGGCTGGAAACACCATATATTTT

clone size: -
V gene: TRBV3-1/TRBV3-2
D gene: -
J gene: TRBJ1-1
CDR3 protein: CASSQHRDHTEAFF
CDR3 DNA: TGTGCCAGCAGCCAACACAGGGATCACACTGAAGCTTTCTTT

clone size: few
V gene: TRBV5-1
D gene: -
J gene: TRBJ1-4
CDR3 protein: CASRVQSSNEKLFF
CDR3 DNA: TGCGCCAGCAGAGTACAGAGCTCTAATGAAAAACTGTTTTTT

clone size: -
V gene: TRBV4-3
D gene: TRBD2
J gene: TRBJ2-1
CDR3 protein: CASSQGLAVSYNEQFF
CDR3 DNA: TGCGCCAGCAGCCAAGGCCTAGCGGTGTCCTACAATGAGCAGTTCTTC

clone size: -
V gene: TRBV5-1
D gene: -
J gene: TRBJ2-6
CDR3 protein: CASSLAQGSSGANVLTF
CDR3 DNA: TGCGCCAGCAGCTTGGCTCAGGGAAGCTCTGGGGCCAACGTCCTGACTTTC

clone size: -
V gene: TRBV6-2/TRBV6-3
D gene: -
J gene: TRBJ1-5
CDR3 protein: CASSSVLQPQHF
CDR3 DNA: TGTGCCAGCAGTTCGGTCCTCCAGCCCCAGCATTTT

clone size: -
V gene: TRBV6-5
D gene: -
J gene: TRBJ1-6
CDR3 protein: CASGDDSPLHF
CDR3 DNA: TGTGCCAGCGGAGACGATTCACCCCTCCACTTT

clone size: -
V gene: TRBV12-3/TRBV12-4
D gene: -
J gene: TRBJ1-1
CDR3 protein: CASSKGPQYFF
CDR3 DNA: TGTGCCAGCAGTAAGGGACCACAGTATTTCTTT

clone size: -
V gene: TRBV21-1
D gene: -
J gene: TRBJ1-5
CDR3 protein: CASSKERDRGPWGNQPQHF
CDR3 DNA: TGTGCCAGCAGCAAAGAGCGGGACAGGGGGCCGTGGGGCAATCAGCCCCAGCATTTT

clone size: -
V gene: TRBV30
D gene: -
J gene: TRBJ1-2
CDR3 protein: CAWTRGWLLNYGYTF
CDR3 DNA: TGTGCCTGGACCCGAGGATGGCTCCTGAACTATGGCTACACCTTC

clone size: -
V gene: TRBV30
D gene: -
J gene: TRBJ2-3
CDR3 protein: CAWRGLARDTQYF
CDR3 DNA: TGTGCCTGGAGGGGGCTTGCGAGGGATACGCAGTATTTT

clone size: -
V gene: TRBV7-2
D gene: TRBD1
J gene: TRBJ2-1
CDR3 protein: CASSPQGVITYNEQFF
CDR3 DNA: TGTGCCAGCAGCCCTCAGGGGGTCATCACCTACAATGAGCAGTTCTTC

clone size: -
V gene: TRBV4-2
D gene: -
J gene: TRBJ1-2
CDR3 protein: CASSQDFRGFNYGYTF
CDR3 DNA: TGTGCCAGCAGCCAAGATTTTAGGGGATTCAACTATGGCTACACCTTC

clone size: few
V gene: TRBV10-2
D gene: -
J gene: TRBJ1-1
CDR3 protein: CASRLGPMNTEAFF
CDR3 DNA: TGCGCCAGCAGACTGGGACCGATGAACACTGAAGCTTTCTTT

clone size: -
V gene: TRBV6-4
D gene: -
J gene: TRBJ2-2
CDR3 protein: CARPDSPHGELFF
CDR3 DNA: TGTGCCAGACCTGACAGCCCCCACGGGGAGCTGTTTTTT

clone size: -
V gene: TRBV28
D gene: -
J gene: TRBJ2-3
CDR3 protein: CASSLGSTDTQYF
CDR3 DNA: TGTGCCAGCAGTTTGGGTAGCACAGATACGCAGTATTTT

clone size: -
V gene: TRBV28
D gene: TRBD1
J gene: TRBJ1-3
CDR3 protein: CASSLYLDRGLSGNTIYF
CDR3 DNA: TGTGCCAGCAGTTTATACCTGGACAGGGGGCTGTCTGGAAACACCATATATTTT

clone size: -
V gene: TRBV2
D gene: -
J gene: TRBJ1-1
CDR3 protein: CASSEEAALLGAFF
CDR3 DNA: TGTGCCAGCAGTGAAGAGGCGGCCCTCTTAGGAGCTTTCTTT

clone size: once
V gene: TRBV18
D gene: -
J gene: TRBJ2-2
CDR3 protein: CASATQGGTGELFF
CDR3 DNA: TGTGCCAGCGCGACACAGGGAGGAACCGGGGAGCTGTTTTTT

clone size: few
V gene: TRBV7-2
D gene: -
J gene: TRBJ2-3
CDR3 protein: CASSTQFSTDTQYF
CDR3 DNA: TGTGCCAGCAGCACACAATTTAGCACAGATACGCAGTATTTT

clone size: -
V gene: TRBV18
D gene: -
J gene: TRBJ2-5
CDR3 protein: CASSAGHQETQYF
CDR3 DNA: TGTGCCAGCTCGGCGGGCCACCAAGAGACCCAGTACTTC

clone size: few
V gene: TRBV3-1/TRBV3-2
D gene: TRBD1
J gene: TRBJ1-3
CDR3 protein: CASSQAGTGSGNTIYF
CDR3 DNA: TGTGCCAGCAGCCAAGCCGGGACAGGCTCTGGAAACACCATATATTTT

clone size: -
V gene: TRBV9
D gene: TRBD1
J gene: TRBJ1-2
CDR3 protein: CASSRGTVPGGNYGYTF
CDR3 DNA: TGTGCCAGCAGCAGAGGGACGGTGCCAGGGGGGAACTATGGCTACACCTTC

clone size: -
V gene: TRBV27
D gene: -
J gene: TRBJ1-2
CDR3 protein: CASGNPMSYTF
CDR3 DNA: TGTGCCAGCGGCAATCCTATGAGCTACACCTTC

clone size: -
V gene: TRBV7-9
D gene: TRBD1
J gene: TRBJ2-4
CDR3 protein: CASSHRGGGKNIQYF
CDR3 DNA: TGTGCCAGCAGCCACAGAGGGGGCGGCAAAAACATTCAGTACTTC

clone size: -
V gene: TRBV10-1
D gene: -
J gene: TRBJ1-1
CDR3 protein: CASSEHPGNTEAFF
CDR3 DNA: TGCGCCAGCAGTGAACACCCGGGAAACACTGAAGCTTTCTTT

clone size: -
V gene: TRBV2
D gene: -
J gene: TRBJ1-5
CDR3 protein: CASRGSNYQPQHF
CDR3 DNA: TGTGCCAGCAGGGGGAGTAACTATCAGCCCCAGCATTTT

clone size: -
V gene: TRBV6-5
D gene: -
J gene: TRBJ1-3
CDR3 protein: CASSSRVSRSGNTIYF
CDR3 DNA: TGTGCCAGCAGTTCTCGTGTGAGCCGCTCTGGAAACACCATATATTTT

clone size: -
V gene: TRBV6-6
D gene: -
J gene: TRBJ1-2
CDR3 protein: CATWGNYGYTF
CDR3 DNA: TGTGCCACCTGGGGGAACTATGGCTACACCTTC

clone size: once
V gene: TRBV6-5
D gene: -
J gene: TRBJ1-2
CDR3 protein: CASSRQGGYTF
CDR3 DNA: TGTGCCAGCAGTCGGCAGGGGGGCTACACCTTC

clone size: once
V gene: TRBV6-4
D gene: -
J gene: TRBJ1-6
CDR3 protein: CAGRGGNSPLHF
CDR3 DNA: TGTGCCGGCAGGGGTGGGAATTCACCCCTCCACTTT

clone size: -
V gene: TRBV6-6
D gene: TRBD1
J gene: TRBJ1-6
CDR3 protein: CASSFTGGRNSPLHF
CDR3 DNA: TGTGCCAGCAGTTTCACAGGGGGCAGGAATTCACCCCTCCACTTT

clone size: -
V gene: TRBV7-3
D gene: TRBD1
J gene: TRBJ1-6
CDR3 protein: CASSLISHLNDRGSSYNSPLHF
CDR3 DNA: TGTGCCAGCAGCTTAATTTCCCACCTAAACGACAGGGGAAGTTCCTATAATTCACCCCTCCACTTT

clone size: -
V gene: TRBV24-1
D gene: TRBD1
J gene: TRBJ1-4
CDR3 protein: CATSDSQGATNEKLFF
CDR3 DNA: TGTGCCACCAGTGATTCTCAGGGGGCAACTAATGAAAAACTGTTTTTT

clone size: -
V gene: TRBV3-1/TRBV3-2
D gene: -
J gene: TRBJ1-2
CDR3 protein: CASSQDSGEGGLTYGYTF
CDR3 DNA: TGTGCCAGCAGCCAAGATTCGGGAGAGGGAGGCCTCACCTATGGCTACACCTTC

clone size: -
V gene: TRBV3-1/TRBV3-2
D gene: -
J gene: TRBJ2-2
CDR3 protein: CASSRRGTGELFF
CDR3 DNA: TGTGCCAGCAGCCGAAGAGGCACCGGGGAGCTGTTTTTT

clone size: -
V gene: TRBV5-1
D gene: TRBD1
J gene: TRBJ2-2
CDR3 protein: CASSLLWTGGTGELFF
CDR3 DNA: TGCGCCAGCAGCCTGCTCTGGACAGGGGGCACAGGGGAGCTGTTTTTT

clone size: -
V gene: TRBV4-1
D gene: TRBD1
J gene: TRBJ1-2
CDR3 protein: CASSGHGQEYNYGYTF
CDR3 DNA: TGCGCCAGCAGCGGGCACGGACAGGAGTATAACTATGGCTACACCTTC

clone size: few
V gene: TRBV5-3
D gene: -
J gene: TRBJ1-5
CDR3 protein: CARSLVGGGCNQPQHF
CDR3 DNA: TGTGCCAGAAGCTTGGTGGGCGGGGGCTGCAATCAGCCCCAGCATTTT